Detailed here is one T cell receptor (beta chain). This entry belongs to a study of blood T cell repertoires in COVID-19. Across the study: Whether acute or convalescent, the COVID-19 samples came from the United States, Italy and Spain. T cells, B-cell-depleted T cells, or PBMCs provided the cDNA or gDNA that served as material.

In the original processing: For nucleated cells, counts were estimated from reference gene primer amplification. Sequencing was performed with immunoSEQ multiplex PCR; in TCRdb, only in-frame clones are kept and a portion is missing. V and J calls and clone size are as listed in that table; D and trimming were resolved from the DNA. There are approximately 170,000 clones in the sample; just under 85% occur only once, and 7.7% lies in the top ten. The receptor comes from a man aged 35 to 55 who had recovered from COVID-19. The specimen was peripheral blood.

The CDR3 bases are TGCGCCAGCGGAAAGCGGGAGTCAGATACGCAGTATTTT. It yields the protein CASGKRESDTQYF. J is TRBJ2-3 and V is TRBV5-1; TRBD2 matches 8 bases. The CDR3 spans 13 residues. Trimming at V came to 7 bases and at J to 4 bases, leaving 5 bases not matched to a gene. Germline values: CDR1 SGHRS, CDR2 YFSETQ.